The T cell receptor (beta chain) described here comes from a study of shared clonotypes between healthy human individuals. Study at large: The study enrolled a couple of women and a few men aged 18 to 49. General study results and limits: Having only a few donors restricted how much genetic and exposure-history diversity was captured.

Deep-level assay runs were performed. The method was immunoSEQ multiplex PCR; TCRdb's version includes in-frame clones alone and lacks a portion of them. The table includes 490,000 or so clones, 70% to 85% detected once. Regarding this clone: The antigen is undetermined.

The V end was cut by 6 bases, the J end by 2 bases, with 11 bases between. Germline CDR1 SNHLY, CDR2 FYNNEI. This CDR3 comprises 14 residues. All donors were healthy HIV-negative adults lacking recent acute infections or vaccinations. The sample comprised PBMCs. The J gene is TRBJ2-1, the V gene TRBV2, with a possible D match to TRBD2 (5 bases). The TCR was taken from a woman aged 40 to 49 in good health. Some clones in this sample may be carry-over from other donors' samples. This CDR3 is CASRDSTTYNEQFF. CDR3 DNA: TGTGCCAGCAGGGACTCAACAACCTACAATGAGCAGTTCTTC.